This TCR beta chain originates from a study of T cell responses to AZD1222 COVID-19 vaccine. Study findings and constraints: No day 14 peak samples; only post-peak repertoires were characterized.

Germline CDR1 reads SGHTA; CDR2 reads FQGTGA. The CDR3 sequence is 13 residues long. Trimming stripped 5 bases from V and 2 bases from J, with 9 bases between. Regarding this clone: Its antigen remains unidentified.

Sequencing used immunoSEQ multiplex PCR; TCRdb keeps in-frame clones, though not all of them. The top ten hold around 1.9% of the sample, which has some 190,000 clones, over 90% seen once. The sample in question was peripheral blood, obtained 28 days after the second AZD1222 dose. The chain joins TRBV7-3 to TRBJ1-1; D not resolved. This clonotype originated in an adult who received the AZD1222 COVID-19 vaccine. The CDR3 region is CASSRQFNTEAFF. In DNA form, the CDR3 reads TGTGCCAGCAGCCGTCAATTTAACACTGAAGCTTTCTTT.